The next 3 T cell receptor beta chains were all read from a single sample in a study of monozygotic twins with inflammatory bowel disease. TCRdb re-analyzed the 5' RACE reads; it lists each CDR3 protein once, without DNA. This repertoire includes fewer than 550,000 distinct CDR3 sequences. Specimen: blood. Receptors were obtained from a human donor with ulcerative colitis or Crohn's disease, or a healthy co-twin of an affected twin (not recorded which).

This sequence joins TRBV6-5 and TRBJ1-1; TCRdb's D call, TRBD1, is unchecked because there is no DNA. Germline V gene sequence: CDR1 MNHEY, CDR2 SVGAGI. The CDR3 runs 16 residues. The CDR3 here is CASSYPGGRENTEAFF.

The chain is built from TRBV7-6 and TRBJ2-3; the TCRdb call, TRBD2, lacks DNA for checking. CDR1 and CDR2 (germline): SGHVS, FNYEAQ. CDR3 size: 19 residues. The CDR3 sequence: CASSSLEREGPSFTDTQYF.

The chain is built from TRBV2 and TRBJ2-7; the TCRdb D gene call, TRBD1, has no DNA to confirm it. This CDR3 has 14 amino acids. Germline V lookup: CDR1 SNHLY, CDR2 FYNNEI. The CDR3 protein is CASSGGIPTYEQYF.